Listed below are T cell receptor beta chains from one sample, sequenced in a study of blood T cell repertoires in COVID-19. Profiled with immunoSEQ multiplex PCR; TCRdb holds only in-frame clones, not every one. The sample lists about 220,000 clones, about 86% seen once, with roughly 14% in the top ten. The sequenced sample consisted of PBMCs or T cells enriched from blood (not recorded which). The receptors stem from a woman aged 45-59 years with acute COVID-19. CDR3s include the opening cysteine and the closing phenylalanine or tryptophan. Each record gives: D gene, clone size, V gene, J gene, CDR3 DNA, CDR3 protein. D genes are given only for firm matches. A row's size may be missing; if present it is once, few, many or a size class.

-	many	TRBV3-1/TRBV3-2	TRBJ2-1	TGTGCCAGCAGCCAAGATACCCCTGCCAGGGGCCAAACCTACAATGAGCAGTTCTTC	CASSQDTPARGQTYNEQFF
-	once	TRBV6-6	TRBJ2-1	TGTGCCAGCAATTCCCACGGGAATAATGAGCAGTTCTTC	CASNSHGNNEQFF
TRBD2	-	TRBV9	TRBJ2-3	TGTGCCAGCAGCCCCGAGGGACTAGCGGACACAGATACGCAGTATTTT	CASSPEGLADTDTQYF
-	-	TRBV3-1/TRBV3-2	TRBJ2-3	TGTGCCAGCAGCCAAACCCGGGGATCCACAGATACGCAGTATTTT	CASSQTRGSTDTQYF
TRBD1	-	TRBV4-2	TRBJ1-4	TGTGCCAGCAGCCAAGATGGGACAGGTAGAGAAAAACTGTTTTTT	CASSQDGTGREKLFF
-	-	TRBV29-1	TRBJ1-2	TGCAGCGTTGAAGAGGGAGTTGGCAGGGGCCCTAACTATGGCTACACCTTC	CSVEEGVGRGPNYGYTF
-	-	TRBV28	TRBJ1-6	TGTGCCAGCAGGGCAATCTATAATTCACCCCTCCACTTT	CASRAIYNSPLHF
TRBD1	-	TRBV27	TRBJ1-4	TGTGCCAGCAGTTTAAACCAGGGGGCAACTAATGAAAAACTGTTTTTT	CASSLNQGATNEKLFF
TRBD1	once	TRBV19	TRBJ1-5	TGTGCCAGTAAGGGGCAGGGGGTAGGGAATCAGCCCCAGCATTTT	CASKGQGVGNQPQHF
-	-	TRBV9	TRBJ1-5	TGTGCCAGCAGCCGCGGTGGTGTCAATCAGCCCCAGCATTTT	CASSRGGVNQPQHF
-	-	TRBV13	TRBJ2-3	TGTGCCAGCAGCGATAGGGTGGGAGTTGTAGATACGCAGTATTTT	CASSDRVGVVDTQYF
TRBD1	-	TRBV28	TRBJ1-5	TGTGCCAGCAGTTCTACCGGGACAGGGACGGGACAGCCCCAGCATTTT	CASSSTGTGTGQPQHF
TRBD2	-	TRBV14	TRBJ2-2	TGTGCCAGCAGCGTCATAGCGGGTGCTTACACCGGGGAGCTGTTTTTT	CASSVIAGAYTGELFF
-	-	TRBV6-2/TRBV6-3	TRBJ1-1	TGTGCCAGCAGTTCTCTAGGGGGTGCAGTGAACACTGAAGCTTTCTTT	CASSSLGGAVNTEAFF
TRBD2	-	TRBV5-5	TRBJ2-3	TGTGCCAGCAGCGAGGGGACTAGCGTTTACACAGATACGCAGTATTTT	CASSEGTSVYTDTQYF
TRBD2	-	TRBV7-2	TRBJ2-1	TGTGCCAGCGAAAAGCGGGGGACCTACAATGAGCAGTTCTTC	CASEKRGTYNEQFF
-	-	TRBV5-1	TRBJ1-4	TGCGCCAGCAGCCTGACCGGAGCAACTAATGAAAAACTGTTTTTT	CASSLTGATNEKLFF
-	-	TRBV6-5	TRBJ1-1	TGTGCCAGCAAGATCGGCACTGAAGCTTTCTTT	CASKIGTEAFF
TRBD2	-	TRBV7-2	TRBJ2-1	TGTGCCAGCAGCTTAGGGCTAGCGGGAGGGAGCAATGAGCAGTTCTTC	CASSLGLAGGSNEQFF
TRBD2	-	TRBV7-6	TRBJ2-2	TGTGCCAGCAGCTCCCCGGTGGGGCGGGAGATTGACGGGGAGCTGTTTTTT	CASSSPVGREIDGELFF
-	-	TRBV7-9	TRBJ2-4	TGTGCCAGCAGCTTAGTCGGGGGGCCGGCCAAAAACATTCAGTACTTC	CASSLVGGPAKNIQYF
-	-	TRBV7-2	TRBJ1-2	TGTGCCAGCAGCTTAACCTATTTTGGCTACACCTTC	CASSLTYFGYTF
TRBD1	-	TRBV6-1	TRBJ2-7	TGTGCCAGCAGTAGCGGGACAGGGCTCTTCTACGAGCAGTACTTC	CASSSGTGLFYEQYF
-	-	TRBV7-6	TRBJ2-7	TGTGCCAGCAGCTTAACAGGGTTCGGGACCTACGAGCAGTACTTC	CASSLTGFGTYEQYF
-	few	TRBV2	TRBJ1-3	TGTGCCAGCAGTGAACAGGGGTCTTCTGGAAACACCATATATTTT	CASSEQGSSGNTIYF
-	-	TRBV27	TRBJ1-1	TGTGCCAGCAGTTTAATCGGCCGGGGTCTTCGTATCATGAACACTGAAGCTTTCTTT	CASSLIGRGLRIMNTEAFF
-	once	TRBV27	TRBJ2-7	TGTGCCAGCAGTTTATCAGGCAGGGAGCAGTACTTC	CASSLSGREQYF
TRBD1	-	TRBV5-1	TRBJ2-6	TGCGCCAGCAGGACGACAGGGATGGCTGGGGCCAACGTCCTGACTTTC	CASRTTGMAGANVLTF
-	once	TRBV18	TRBJ1-1	TGTGCCAGCTCACCCCCGGGTCTGAACACTGAAGCTTTCTTT	CASSPPGLNTEAFF
-	-	TRBV27	TRBJ1-2	TGTGCCAGCAGTTGGACAAGGAACTATGGCTACACCTTC	CASSWTRNYGYTF
TRBD2	-	TRBV27	TRBJ2-1	TGTGCCAGCCGAGGACTAGCGATAAACAATGAGCAGTTCTTC	CASRGLAINNEQFF
TRBD1	-	TRBV27	TRBJ2-6	TGTGCCAGCAGTTTGAACAGGGGGTTGTCTGGGGCCAACGTCCTGACTTTC	CASSLNRGLSGANVLTF
TRBD2	-	TRBV28	TRBJ2-5	TGTGCCAGCAGTTTATTTAGCGGGGGGCCATACTTC	CASSLFSGGPYF
TRBD1	-	TRBV5-1	TRBJ1-4	TGCGCCAGCAGCTTGGGCGCCGGGACAGGGAATGAAAAACTGTTTTTT	CASSLGAGTGNEKLFF
TRBD2	-	TRBV11-2	TRBJ2-1	TGTGCCAGCAGCACCAGGACTAGCGGAGGGGAGAATGAGCAGTTCTTC	CASSTRTSGGENEQFF
-	-	TRBV19	TRBJ2-1	TGTGCCAGTACGGCGTCAGGGTCCTACAATGAGCAGTTCTTC	CASTASGSYNEQFF
TRBD1	-	TRBV15	TRBJ1-5	TGTGCCACCAGCAGAGGCCTTACCCCCCGGACAGGACGGAATCAGCCCCAGCATTTT	CATSRGLTPRTGRNQPQHF
-	-	TRBV12-3/TRBV12-4	TRBJ1-6	TGTGCCAGCAGTTTAACAGGGCCACCCCTCCACTTT	CASSLTGPPLHF
-	-	TRBV27	TRBJ2-1	TGTGCCAGCATGAGGGGACTTAGCTCCTACAATGAGCAGTTCTTC	CASMRGLSSYNEQFF
-	-	TRBV9	TRBJ2-3	TGTGCCAGCAGCGCTAAAGGGGTTAGCACAGATACGCAGTATTTT	CASSAKGVSTDTQYF
TRBD1	once	TRBV5-6	TRBJ1-2	TGTGCCAGCAGCCAAACAGCGACAGGGGGTAATGGCTACACCTTC	CASSQTATGGNGYTF